These 9 T cell receptor beta chains share one sample of origin, sequenced in a study of CD8+ T cells in alopecia areata. Treatment defined: oral pan-JAK inhibitor, 5-10 mg twice daily. Extracted RNA was reverse transcribed into cDNA, the sequencing template. The table came from immunoSEQ multiplex PCR; TCRdb's copy has only in-frame clones and leaves some out. The table records about 190,000 clones, about 60% of them present only once. Sequencing used CD8+ T cells sorted from blood, obtained at week 24, from a patient treated with tofacitinib. These receptors were obtained from a human donor with alopecia areata.

This chain joins TRBV4-1 and TRBJ2-1; 11 nucleotides line up with TRBD2. Germline V lookup: CDR1 MGHRA, CDR2 YSYEKL. CDR3 length: 15 residues. With V trimmed by 2 bases and J by 9 bases, 6 bases remained unmatched. The CDR3 region is CASSQKLAGVGEQFF. Written as DNA, the CDR3 is TGCGCCAGCAGCCAAAAACTAGCGGGGGTCGGTGAGCAGTTCTTC.

The CDR3 loop is CAWSVGYNEKLFF. The CDR3 region has the DNA TGTGCCTGGAGTGTGGGTTATAATGAAAAACTGTTTTTT. This rearrangement joins TRBV30 to TRBJ1-4; no clear D. The V end lost 0 bases, the J end lost 4 bases, and 6 bases lay between the germline ends. The CDR3 length is 13 residues. Germline-derived CDR1 and CDR2 are GTSNPN and SVGIG (reference sequence).

The V call is TRBV27, the J call TRBJ2-2; D tentatively reads TRBD1 or TRBD2 (5 bases each). This CDR3 contains 12 residues. Per germline, CDR1 MNHEY and CDR2 SMNVEV (reference sequence). V dropped 5 bases and J dropped 11 bases, with 12 bases sitting between them. CDR3 DNA: TGTGCCAGCAGTGCCGGGACCCCCGAGCTGTTTTTT. Its protein product is CASSAGTPELFF.

The table lists this clone with a few counts. This chain joins TRBV7-8 and TRBJ2-2, with D possibly TRBD1 on 6 matching bases. Trimming cost V 5 bases and J 4 bases, with 14 bases left between them. Germline CDR1 SGHVS, CDR2 FQNEAQ. The length of the CDR3 is 15 residues. The CDR3 nucleotides read TGTGCCAGCAGCCCGCAGGGGACGATCACCGGGGAGCTGTTTTTT. Its translation: CASSPQGTITGELFF.

V and J are TRBV6-5 and TRBJ2-1, with D hard to call. Germline CDR1 MNHEY, CDR2 SVGAGI. CDR3 length: 11 residues. Trimming pared 6 bases from V and 4 bases from J, leaving 4 bases between. As DNA, the CDR3 is TGTGCCAGCAGATTATACAATGAGCAGTTCTTC. It is translated as CASRLYNEQFF.

The chain is built from TRBV30 and TRBJ2-2; no firm D call. V was trimmed by 2 bases and J by 6 bases, leaving 4 bases between them. The germline gives CDR1 GTSNPN, CDR2 SVGIG (reference sequence). The CDR3 extends over 11 amino acids. The CDR3 DNA sequence: TGTGCCTGGAGTCGTCCCGGGGAGCTGTTTTTT. Amino acids: CAWSRPGELFF.

This clone was found a few times. The V gene is TRBV13, the J gene TRBJ2-3; TRBD2 is a possible D gene (5 bases). The germline V gene has CDR1 PRHDT and CDR2 FYEKMQ (reference sequence). The CDR3 runs to 13 residues. The ends were cut back, 8 bases at V and 1 base at J, with 10 bases in the middle. The CDR3 DNA follows: TGTGCCAGCGAGGGTGGGGGCACAGATACGCAGTATTTT. Its protein is CASEGGGTDTQYF.

V gene TRBV13 combines with J gene TRBJ2-3; TRBD1 aligns across 7 bases. This CDR3 is 14 amino acids long. In germline, CDR1 is PRHDT, CDR2 FYEKMQ (reference sequence). J lost 4 bases, V lost 5 bases, and 6 bases had no gene match. The CDR3 loop reads CASSKGDSPDTQYF. The CDR3 DNA is TGTGCCAGCAGCAAGGGGGACAGCCCAGATACGCAGTATTTT.

J is TRBJ2-4 and V is TRBV13; D is unresolved. Germline lookup yields CDR1 PRHDT and CDR2 FYEKMQ (reference sequence). V was shortened by 0 bases and J by 0 bases, with 15 bases between the two germline ends. The CDR3 is 18 residues long. CDR3 DNA: TGTGCCAGCAGCTTAGGCCCCGACGGCCGCTTAGCCAAAAACATTCAGTACTTC. The encoded protein is CASSLGPDGRLAKNIQYF.